Below, 18 T cell receptor beta chains from the same sample are listed, as sequenced in a study of cytomegalovirus exposure and HLA in healthy donors. Use of 60 Vbeta and 13 Jbeta primers characterized the PCR. The repertoire was sequenced with immunoSEQ multiplex PCR; TCRdb's copy has only in-frame clones and lacks some. This sample has about 140,000 clones, with approximately 71% found just once. The sample consisted of PBMCs. The receptors shown here come from a man aged 30-40 years in good health and CMV-seronegative.

The count of this clone is one. V and J are TRBV6-5 and TRBJ2-7; 9 positions match TRBD1. Trimming removed 6 bases from V and 5 bases from J; junction bases left unmatched: 8. Germline V gene lookup returns CDR1 MNHEY and CDR2 SVGAGI. This CDR3 has 14 amino acids. The CDR3 loop reads CASRTDRGFNEQYF. The CDR3 nucleotides read TGTGCCAGCAGGACGGACAGGGGTTTTAACGAGCAGTACTTC.

This clone was counted only a few times. The chain recombines TRBV6-5 with TRBJ2-7, with D perhaps matching TRBD2 (6 bases). Per the germline V gene, CDR1 is MNHEY and CDR2 is SVGAGI. The CDR3 length is 16 residues. With 0 bases removed from V and 2 bases from J, the gap between germline ends came to 14 bases. DNA for the CDR3: TGTGCCAGCAGTTACTCCGCCGGGGGTGAAACCTACGAGCAGTACTTC. Its protein product is CASSYSAGGETYEQYF.

The gene calls are TRBV7-9 and TRBJ2-3, with TRBD2 identical over 8 bases. V was clipped by 5 bases and J by 5 bases; unmatched bases: 12. CDR1 and CDR2 (germline): SEHNR, FQNEAQ (reference sequence). The CDR3 totals 16 residues. CDR3 nucleotides: TGTGCCAGCAGCCCAAAGGGATTAGCGGGATTAGATACGCAGTATTTT. Its protein product is CASSPKGLAGLDTQYF.

V and J are TRBV25-1 and TRBJ2-3; 7 nucleotides match TRBD1. There are 15 residues in the CDR3. Unmatched junction bases numbered 5, after V lost 0 bases and J lost 5 bases. The germline V gene has CDR1 MGHDK and CDR2 SYGVNS. CDR3 in amino acids: CASSEYSRQGDTQYF. The CDR3 coding sequence is TGTGCCAGCAGTGAATATAGTCGACAGGGAGATACGCAGTATTTT.

J is TRBJ1-2 and V is TRBV5-1; 9 bases match TRBD1. CDR1 SGHRS and CDR2 YFSETQ come from the germline V gene. The J segment lost 4 bases and the V segment lost 0 bases, leaving 4 bases of the junction unmatched. This CDR3 is built from 15 residues. CDR3 sequence reads: CASSLEGTGFYGYTF. CDR3 bases: TGCGCCAGCAGCTTGGAAGGGACAGGGTTCTATGGCTACACCTTC.

The genes are TRBV5-6 and TRBJ1-5; tentative D call: TRBD1 (5 bases). Trimming removed 0 bases from V and 9 bases from J, with 13 bases in between. This CDR3 region has 14 residues. Germline V CDR1 and CDR2: SGHDT, YYEEEE. The CDR3 reads CASSLAGLHRPQHF. The CDR3 nucleotides are TGTGCCAGCAGCTTGGCAGGGCTCCATCGGCCCCAGCATTTT.

J is TRBJ2-1 and V is TRBV28; D perhaps matches TRBD1 (6 bases). Trimming cost V 6 bases and J 6 bases, with 24 bases left between them. The length of the CDR3 is 17 residues. The germline V gene encodes CDR1 MDHEN and CDR2 SYDVKM. The CDR3 nucleotides are TGTGCCAGCAGATCATCTACTCAGGGGATTTTTTCCAATGAGCAGTTCTTC. Its protein is CASRSSTQGIFSNEQFF.

The chain uses TRBV29-1 and TRBJ1-1, with TRBD1 as a possible D gene (6 bases). The CDR3 runs 14 residues. Germline CDR1 and CDR2: SQVTM and ANQGSEA. The V gene lost 4 bases and the J gene lost 0 bases, with 12 bases spanning the gap. CDR3 loop: CSVASDSLNTEAFF. In DNA, the CDR3 is TGCAGCGTTGCTTCGGACAGCCTGAACACTGAAGCTTTCTTT. Complete variable domain (other parts from reference TRBV29-1 and TRBJ1-1): SAVISQKPSRDICQRGTSLTIQCQVDSQVTMMFWYRQQPGQSLTLIATANQGSEATYESGFVIDKFPISRPNLTFSTLTVSNMSPEDSSIYLCSVASDSLNTEAFFGQGTRLTVV.

A word on this clone: This sample also contains other DNA sequences that code for the same CDR3. The genes are TRBV12-5 and TRBJ2-7; 7 positions agree with TRBD1. V dropped 3 bases and J dropped 3; count of bases not matched to a gene: 2. This CDR3 is 13 amino acids long. Germline V gene data show CDR1 as LGHNT and CDR2 as FRNRAP. The CDR3 DNA reads TGTGCTAGTGGTTTCGGACAGGACTACGAGCAGTACTTC. Encoded protein: CASGFGQDYEQYF.

The chain uses TRBV6-1 and TRBJ2-1, with D unclear. The CDR3 is made up of 15 amino acids. Trimming shortened V by 1 base and J by 4 bases, and 11 bases separated the two germline ends. Germline V gene data show CDR1 as MNHNS and CDR2 as SASEGT. The CDR3 DNA is TGTGCCAGCAGTGAAGGGCGGATAACTTACAATGAGCAGTTCTTC. Encoded protein: CASSEGRITYNEQFF.

This chain uses TRBV9 with TRBJ1-1; 7 positions agree with TRBD1. CDR3 length: 15 residues. The junction had 9 bases not matched to a gene; V was cut back by 0 bases and J by 7 bases. Germline CDR1 SGDLS, CDR2 YYNGEE. CDR3 loop: CASSVGTGFANEAFF. CDR3 in DNA: TGTGCCAGCAGCGTAGGGACAGGTTTCGCTAATGAAGCTTTCTTT.

This sequence joins TRBV7-9 and TRBJ2-5; TRBD2 agrees at 10 bases. Per germline, CDR1 SEHNR and CDR2 FQNEAQ (reference sequence). V was pared by 6 bases and J by 5 bases, with 3 bases of the junction left unmatched. The CDR3 is 13 residues long. The CDR3 region is CASRAGGVETQYF. In DNA, the CDR3 is TGTGCCAGCAGAGCGGGAGGGGTCGAGACCCAGTACTTC.

This clone was seen a few times. V usage is TRBV5-1 and J usage is TRBJ2-3, with D tentatively TRBD2 (6 bases). Trimming shortened V by 4 bases and J by 0 bases, and 9 bases separated the two germline ends. There are 14 residues in the CDR3. Germline V CDR1 and CDR2: SGHRS, YFSETQ. The CDR3 nucleotides are TGCGCCAGCAGCATTAGCGGAAGCACAGATACGCAGTATTTT. Translating it yields CASSISGSTDTQYF.

The V call is TRBV5-4, the J call TRBJ2-2; TRBD2 matches 11 bases. Germline V lookup: CDR1 SGHNT, CDR2 YYREEE (reference sequence). J gave up 5 bases and V 4 bases, and 13 bases lay outside the gene matches. This CDR3 contains 18 residues. CDR3 in DNA: TGTGCCAGCAGCAGCGGCGGTAGCGGGAGGGCCCGAACCGGGGAGCTGTTTTTT. Residues: CASSSGGSGRARTGELFF. The full variable domain, completed using reference TRBV5-4 and TRBJ2-2, is ETGVTQSPTHLIKTRGQQVTLRCSSQSGHNTVSWYQQALGQGPQFIFQYYREEENGRGNFPPRFSGLQFPNYSSELNVNALELDDSALYLCASSSGGSGRARTGELFFGEGSRLTVL.

This sequence joins TRBV9 and TRBJ2-1; TRBD1 matches at 9 bases. This CDR3 comprises 18 residues. Looked up from germline, CDR1 is SGDLS and CDR2 is YYNGEE. Trimming took 3 bases from V and 2 from J; bases not matched to a gene: 12. The CDR3 DNA reads as TGTGCCAGCAGCGCAGAACATTCAACAGGGGGCGCCTACAATGAGCAGTTCTTC. Residues: CASSAEHSTGGAYNEQFF.

A single count supports this clone. The chain couples TRBV28 to TRBJ2-3; 9 bases map to TRBD2. Germline values: CDR1 MDHEN, CDR2 SYDVKM. Unmatched junction bases numbered 8, after V lost 2 bases and J lost 5 bases. The CDR3 spans 16 residues. CDR3 DNA sequence: TGTGCCAGCAGTTTAGGTTCGGCGGGAGGGTTAGATACGCAGTATTTT. As protein: CASSLGSAGGLDTQYF.

J is TRBJ1-2 and V is TRBV29-1; no reliable D call. Germline CDR1 SQVTM, CDR2 ANQGSEA. CDR3 length: 13 residues. V lost 0 bases and J 2 bases, leaving 7 bases between the germline ends. The CDR3 reads CSVEDGENYGYTF. CDR3 bases: TGCAGCGTTGAAGACGGTGAAAACTATGGCTACACCTTC.

This clone was seen a handful of times. This chain links TRBV10-1 with TRBJ2-1; possibly TRBD2 for D (6 bases). The germline CDR1 and CDR2 sequences are WNHNN and SYGVQD (reference sequence). The CDR3 is made up of 14 amino acids. Between the trimmed V and J ends, which lost 0 bases and 4 bases, there was a span of 7 bases. CDR3 sequence: CASSESGTYNEQFF. The CDR3 nucleotides are TGCGCCAGCAGTGAGTCCGGGACTTACAATGAGCAGTTCTTC.